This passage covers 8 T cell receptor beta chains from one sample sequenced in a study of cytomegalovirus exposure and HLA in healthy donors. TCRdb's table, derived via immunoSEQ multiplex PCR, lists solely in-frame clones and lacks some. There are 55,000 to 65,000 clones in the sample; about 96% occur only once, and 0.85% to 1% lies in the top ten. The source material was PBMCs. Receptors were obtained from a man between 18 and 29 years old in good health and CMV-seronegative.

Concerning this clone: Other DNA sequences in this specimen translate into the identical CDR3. The CDR3 nucleotides are TGCGCCAGCAGCCCAGGGACAGACACTGAAGCTTTCTTT. It codes for CASSPGTDTEAFF. The V and J genes are TRBV5-1 and TRBJ1-1, with 7 positions matching TRBD1. CDR1 and CDR2 from the germline V gene are SGHRS and YFSETQ. The CDR3 is 13 residues long. Unmatched junction bases numbered 3, after V lost 4 bases and J lost 3 bases.

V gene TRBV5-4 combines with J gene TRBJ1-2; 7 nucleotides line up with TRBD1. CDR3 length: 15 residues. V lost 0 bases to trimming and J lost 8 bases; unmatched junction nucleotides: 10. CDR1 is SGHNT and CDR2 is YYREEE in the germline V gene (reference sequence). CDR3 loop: CASSLAGNRGGGYTF. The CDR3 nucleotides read TGTGCCAGCAGCTTGGCGGGTAACAGGGGCGGGGGCTACACCTTC. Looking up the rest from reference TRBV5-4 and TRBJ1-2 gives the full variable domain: ETGVTQSPTHLIKTRGQQVTLRCSSQSGHNTVSWYQQALGQGPQFIFQYYREEENGRGNFPPRFSGLQFPNYSSELNVNALELDDSALYLCASSLAGNRGGGYTFGSGTRLTVV.

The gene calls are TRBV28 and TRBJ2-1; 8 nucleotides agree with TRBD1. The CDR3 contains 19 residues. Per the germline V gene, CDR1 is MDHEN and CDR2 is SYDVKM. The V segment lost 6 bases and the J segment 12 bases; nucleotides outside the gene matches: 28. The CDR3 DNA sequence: TGTGCCAGCAGCCATTATCCGGGGTCACGGACAGGGCCCCCAATAGGGCAGTTCTTC. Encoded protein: CASSHYPGSRTGPPIGQFF.

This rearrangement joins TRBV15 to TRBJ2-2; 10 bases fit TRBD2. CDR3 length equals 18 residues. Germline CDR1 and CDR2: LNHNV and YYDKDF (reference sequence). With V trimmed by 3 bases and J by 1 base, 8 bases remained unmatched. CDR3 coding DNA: TGTGCCACCAGCAGTGTATCTAGCGGGAGAGAGAACACCGGGGAGCTGTTTTTT. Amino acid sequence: CATSSVSSGRENTGELFF.

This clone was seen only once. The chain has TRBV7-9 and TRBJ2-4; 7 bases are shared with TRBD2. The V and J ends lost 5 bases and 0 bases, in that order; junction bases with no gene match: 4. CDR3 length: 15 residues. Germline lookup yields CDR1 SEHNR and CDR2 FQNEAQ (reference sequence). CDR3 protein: CASSRAGPAKNIQYF. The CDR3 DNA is TGTGCCAGCAGCCGAGCGGGACCAGCCAAAAACATTCAGTACTTC.

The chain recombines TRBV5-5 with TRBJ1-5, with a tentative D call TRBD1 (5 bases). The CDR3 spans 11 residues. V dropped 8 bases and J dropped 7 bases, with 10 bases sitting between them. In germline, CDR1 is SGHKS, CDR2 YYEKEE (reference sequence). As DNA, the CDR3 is TGTGCCAGTCCACGGGGGCAGCCCCAGCATTTT. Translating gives CASPRGQPQHF. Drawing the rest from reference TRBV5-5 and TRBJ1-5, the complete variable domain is DAGVTQSPTHLIKTRGQQVTLRCSPISGHKSVSWYQQVLGQGPQFIFQYYEKEERGRGNFPDRFSARQFPNYSSELNVNALLLGDSALYLCASPRGQPQHFGDGTRLSIL.

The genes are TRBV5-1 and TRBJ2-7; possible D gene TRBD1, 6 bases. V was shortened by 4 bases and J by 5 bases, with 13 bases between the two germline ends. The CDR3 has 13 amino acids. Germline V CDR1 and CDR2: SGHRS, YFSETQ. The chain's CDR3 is CASSPANRDEQYF. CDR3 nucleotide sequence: TGCGCCAGCAGCCCCGCCAACAGGGACGAGCAGTACTTC.

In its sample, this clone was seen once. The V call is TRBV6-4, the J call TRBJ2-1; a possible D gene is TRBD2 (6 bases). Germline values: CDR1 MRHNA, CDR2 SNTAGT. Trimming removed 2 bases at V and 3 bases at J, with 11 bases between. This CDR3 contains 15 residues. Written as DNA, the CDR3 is TGTGCCAGCAGTGACCAGGTAGCGGACTACAATGAGCAGTTCTTC. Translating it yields CASSDQVADYNEQFF.